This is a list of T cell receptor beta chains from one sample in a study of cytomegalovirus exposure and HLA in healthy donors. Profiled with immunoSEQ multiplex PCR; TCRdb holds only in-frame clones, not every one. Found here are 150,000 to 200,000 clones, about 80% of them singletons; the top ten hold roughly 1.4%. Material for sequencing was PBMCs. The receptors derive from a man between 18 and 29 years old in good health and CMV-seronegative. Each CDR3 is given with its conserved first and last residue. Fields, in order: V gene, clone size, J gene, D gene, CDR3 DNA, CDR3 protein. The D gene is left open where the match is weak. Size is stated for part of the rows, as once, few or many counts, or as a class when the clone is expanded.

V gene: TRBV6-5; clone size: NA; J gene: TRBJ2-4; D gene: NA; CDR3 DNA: TGTGCCAGCAGTTACTCAGTGGGCGCTCAAAACATTCAGTACTTC; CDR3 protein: CASSYSVGAQNIQYF
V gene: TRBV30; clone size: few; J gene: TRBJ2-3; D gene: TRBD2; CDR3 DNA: TGTGCCGCCGAGACTAGCGGTTCAGATACGCAGTATTTT; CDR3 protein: CAAETSGSDTQYF
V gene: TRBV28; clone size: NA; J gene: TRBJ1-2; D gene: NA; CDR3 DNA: TGTGCCAGTTTCGCGGAGGGCTACGCTGGTGGCTACACCTTC; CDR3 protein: CASFAEGYAGGYTF
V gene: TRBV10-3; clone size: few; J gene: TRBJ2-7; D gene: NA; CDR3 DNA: TGTGCCATCAGAGAAACCAGGGGTCGCGGGCCCTACGAGCAGTACTTC; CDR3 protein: CAIRETRGRGPYEQYF
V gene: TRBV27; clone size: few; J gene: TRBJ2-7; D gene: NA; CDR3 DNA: TGTGCCAGCAGTTTAAGAGGGGCCAGGGGAGAGACCTACGAGCAGTACTTC; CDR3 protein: CASSLRGARGETYEQYF
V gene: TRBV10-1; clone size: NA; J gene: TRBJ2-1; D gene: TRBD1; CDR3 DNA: TGCGCCAGCAGTGGAAGACAGGGCACCACCTCCTACAATGAGCAGTTCTTC; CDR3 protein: CASSGRQGTTSYNEQFF
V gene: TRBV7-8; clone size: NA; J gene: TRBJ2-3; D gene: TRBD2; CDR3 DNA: TGTGCCAGCAGCCCCGCGGGGGTGAGCACAGATACGCAGTATTTT; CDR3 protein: CASSPAGVSTDTQYF
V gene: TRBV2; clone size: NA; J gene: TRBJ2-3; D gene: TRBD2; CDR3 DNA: TGTGCCAGCACTCGAACGCCCCAGCGGGGGGGCACAGATACGCAGTATTTT; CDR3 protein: CASTRTPQRGGTDTQYF
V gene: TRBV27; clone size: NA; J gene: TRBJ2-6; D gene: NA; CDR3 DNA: TGTGCCAGCACCCTATGGGGCAGCAGTTCTGGGGCCAACGTCCTGACTTTC; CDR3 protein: CASTLWGSSSGANVLTF
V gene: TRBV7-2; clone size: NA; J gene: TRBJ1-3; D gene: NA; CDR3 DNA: TGTGCCAGCAGCTGGGAGTCGAACACCATATATTTT; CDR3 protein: CASSWESNTIYF
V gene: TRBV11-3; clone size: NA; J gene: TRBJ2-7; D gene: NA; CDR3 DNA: TGTGCCAGCAGCCCAGGGCCGTTGCAGTGGCGACCCTACGAGCAGTACTTC; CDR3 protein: CASSPGPLQWRPYEQYF
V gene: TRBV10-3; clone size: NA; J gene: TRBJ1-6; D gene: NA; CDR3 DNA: TGTGCCATCAGTGAGGGGAGCTCCTATAATTCACCCCTCCACTTT; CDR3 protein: CAISEGSSYNSPLHF
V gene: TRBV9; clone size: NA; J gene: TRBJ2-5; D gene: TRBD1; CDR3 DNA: TGTGCCAGCAACGCCCAGGGGGCGGGGGAGACCCAGTACTTC; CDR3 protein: CASNAQGAGETQYF
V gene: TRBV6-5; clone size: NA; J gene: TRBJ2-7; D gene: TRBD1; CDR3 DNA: TGTGCCAGCAGCAGGGACAGGTTTGACGAGCAGTACTTC; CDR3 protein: CASSRDRFDEQYF
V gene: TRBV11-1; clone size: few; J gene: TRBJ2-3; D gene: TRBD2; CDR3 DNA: TGTGCCAGCAGCTTAGGACTAGCTTGGGCCGCAGATACGCAGTATTTT; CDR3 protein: CASSLGLAWAADTQYF
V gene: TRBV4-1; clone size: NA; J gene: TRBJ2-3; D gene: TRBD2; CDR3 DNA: TGCGCCAGCAGCCAACTTCTATTCGCTAGCGGGGTGGGGGTTACGCAGTATTTT; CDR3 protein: CASSQLLFASGVGVTQYF
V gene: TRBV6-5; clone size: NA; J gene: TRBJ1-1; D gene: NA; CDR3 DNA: TGTGCCAGCAGTCGTATAGACAGGAGAAGTGAAGCTTTCTTT; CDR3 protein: CASSRIDRRSEAFF
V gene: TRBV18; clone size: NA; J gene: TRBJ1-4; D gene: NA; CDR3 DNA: TGTGCCAGCTCTCAGGAGGGAAAACTGTTTTTT; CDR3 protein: CASSQEGKLFF
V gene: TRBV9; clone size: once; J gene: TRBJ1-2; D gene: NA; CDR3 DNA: TGTGCCAGCAGCGGACTAGGGACTAAAGCTGGCTACACCTTC; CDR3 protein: CASSGLGTKAGYTF
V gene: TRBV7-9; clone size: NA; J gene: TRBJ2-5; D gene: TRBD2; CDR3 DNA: TGTGCCAGCAGCACCCGGGAGGGCCTCGGTGAGACCCAGTACTTC; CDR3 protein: CASSTREGLGETQYF
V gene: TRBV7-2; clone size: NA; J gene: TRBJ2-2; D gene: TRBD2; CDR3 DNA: TGTGCCAGCAGCTCCCCACTAGCGGGGGGGTTAATCGCCGGGGAGCTGTTTTTT; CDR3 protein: CASSSPLAGGLIAGELFF
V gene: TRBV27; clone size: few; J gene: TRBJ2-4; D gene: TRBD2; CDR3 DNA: TGTGCCGGCCGCCCCGGGGGGGAGAACATTCAGTACTTC; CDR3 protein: CAGRPGGENIQYF
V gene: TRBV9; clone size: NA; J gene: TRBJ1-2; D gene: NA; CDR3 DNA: TGTGCCAGCAGCGTGCGGCAGAACTATGGCTACACCTTC; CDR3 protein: CASSVRQNYGYTF
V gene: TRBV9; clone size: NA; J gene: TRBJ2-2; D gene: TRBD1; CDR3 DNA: TGTGCCAGCAGCGTAGGGGACAGTCGCACCGGGGAGCTGTTTTTT; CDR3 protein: CASSVGDSRTGELFF
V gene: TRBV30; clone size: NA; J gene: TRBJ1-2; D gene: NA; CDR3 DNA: TGTGCCTGGAGTGTACAAGACCGTGGAAGGGGGATCGATGGCTACACCTTC; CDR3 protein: CAWSVQDRGRGIDGYTF
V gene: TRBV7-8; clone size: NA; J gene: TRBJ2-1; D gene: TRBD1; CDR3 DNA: TGTGCCAGCAGCGCCCGACAGGGGGCTTCGGGAGTATCATACAATGAGCAGTTCTTC; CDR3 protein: CASSARQGASGVSYNEQFF
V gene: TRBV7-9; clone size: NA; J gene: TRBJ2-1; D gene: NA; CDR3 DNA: TGTGCCAGCAGCTACCCATACAGGGTTAGGCCCTACAATGAGCAGTTCTTC; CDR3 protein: CASSYPYRVRPYNEQFF
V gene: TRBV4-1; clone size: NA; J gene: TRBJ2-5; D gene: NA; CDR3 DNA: TGCGCCAGCAGCCATCACAGGGTAGAAGAGACCCAGTACTTC; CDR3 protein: CASSHHRVEETQYF
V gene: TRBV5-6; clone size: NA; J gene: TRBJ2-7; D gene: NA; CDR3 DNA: TGTGCCAGCAGCTTGCAAACAGGGTTCTACGAGCAGTACTTC; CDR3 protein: CASSLQTGFYEQYF
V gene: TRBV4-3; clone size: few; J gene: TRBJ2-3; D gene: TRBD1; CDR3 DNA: TGCGCCAGCAGCCACGGGACAGGCAGCGAGGATACGCAGTATTTT; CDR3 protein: CASSHGTGSEDTQYF
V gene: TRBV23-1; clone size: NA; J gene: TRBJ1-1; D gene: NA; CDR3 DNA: TGCGCCAGCAGGTTCCTATGTTGCGGGACTGAAGCTTTCTTT; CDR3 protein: CASRFLCCGTEAFF
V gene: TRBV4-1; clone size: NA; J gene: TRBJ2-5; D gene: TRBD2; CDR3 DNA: TGCGCCAGCAGCCAAGATCTGGGGGGACTAGCGGGAGAGACCCAGTACTTC; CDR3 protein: CASSQDLGGLAGETQYF
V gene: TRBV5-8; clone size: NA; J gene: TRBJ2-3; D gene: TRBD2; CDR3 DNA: TGTGCCAGCAGCTTGGGCGGGGGATACACAGATACGCAGTATTTT; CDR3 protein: CASSLGGGYTDTQYF
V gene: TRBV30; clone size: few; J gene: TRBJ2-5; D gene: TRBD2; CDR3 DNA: TGTGCCTGGACGCCGACTAGCGGGGGGCCGCGGGAGACCCAGTACTTC; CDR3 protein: CAWTPTSGGPRETQYF
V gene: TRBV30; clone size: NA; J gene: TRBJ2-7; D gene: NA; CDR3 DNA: TGTGCCTGGAGTGTCCCAGGGGAGCAGTACTTC; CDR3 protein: CAWSVPGEQYF